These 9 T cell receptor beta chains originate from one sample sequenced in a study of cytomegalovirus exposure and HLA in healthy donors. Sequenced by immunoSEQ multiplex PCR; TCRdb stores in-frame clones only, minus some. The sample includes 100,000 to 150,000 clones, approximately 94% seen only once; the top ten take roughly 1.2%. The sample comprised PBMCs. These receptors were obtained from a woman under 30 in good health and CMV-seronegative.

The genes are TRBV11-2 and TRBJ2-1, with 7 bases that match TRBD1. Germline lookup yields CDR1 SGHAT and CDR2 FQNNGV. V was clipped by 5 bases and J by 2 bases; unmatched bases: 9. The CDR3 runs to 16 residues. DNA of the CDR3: TGTGCCAGCAGCCGGTCCCAGGGACAGCCCTACAATGAGCAGTTCTTC. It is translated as CASSRSQGQPYNEQFF.

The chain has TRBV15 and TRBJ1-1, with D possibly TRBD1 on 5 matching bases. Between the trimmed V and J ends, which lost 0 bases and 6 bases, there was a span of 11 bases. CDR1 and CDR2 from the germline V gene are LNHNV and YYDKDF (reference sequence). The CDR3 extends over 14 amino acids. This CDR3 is CATSRDSGGAEAFF. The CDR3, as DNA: TGTGCCACCAGCAGAGATAGCGGGGGGGCTGAAGCTTTCTTT.

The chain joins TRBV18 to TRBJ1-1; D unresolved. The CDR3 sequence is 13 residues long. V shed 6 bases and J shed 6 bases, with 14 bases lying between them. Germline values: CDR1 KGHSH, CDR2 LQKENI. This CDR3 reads CASSSNPDSEAFF. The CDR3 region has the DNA TGTGCCAGCTCGTCCAACCCTGACTCTGAAGCTTTCTTT.

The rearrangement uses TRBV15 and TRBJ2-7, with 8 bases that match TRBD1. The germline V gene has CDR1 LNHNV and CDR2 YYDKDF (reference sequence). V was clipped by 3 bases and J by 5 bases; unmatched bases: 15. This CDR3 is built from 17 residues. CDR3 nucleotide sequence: TGTGCCACCAGCAGGGAAATGACCGGGACAGGAGGAAACGAGCAGTACTTC. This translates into CATSREMTGTGGNEQYF. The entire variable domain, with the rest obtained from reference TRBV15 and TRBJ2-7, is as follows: DAMVIQNPRYQVTQFGKPVTLSCSQTLNHNVMYWYQQKSSQAPKLLFHYYDKDFNNEADTPDNFQSRRPNTSFCFLDIRSPGLGDTAMYLCATSREMTGTGGNEQYFGPGTRLTVT.

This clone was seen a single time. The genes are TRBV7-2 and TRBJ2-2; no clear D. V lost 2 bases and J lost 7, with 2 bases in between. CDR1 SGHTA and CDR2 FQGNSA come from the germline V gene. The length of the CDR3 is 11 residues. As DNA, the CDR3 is TGTGCCAGCAGCTTATACGGGGAGCTGTTTTTT. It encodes CASSLYGELFF.

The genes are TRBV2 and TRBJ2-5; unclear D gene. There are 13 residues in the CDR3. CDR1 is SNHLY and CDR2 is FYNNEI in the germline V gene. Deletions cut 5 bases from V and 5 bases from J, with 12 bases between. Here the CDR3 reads CASSPLALETQYF. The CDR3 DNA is TGTGCCAGCAGTCCTTTAGCCTTGGAGACCCAGTACTTC.

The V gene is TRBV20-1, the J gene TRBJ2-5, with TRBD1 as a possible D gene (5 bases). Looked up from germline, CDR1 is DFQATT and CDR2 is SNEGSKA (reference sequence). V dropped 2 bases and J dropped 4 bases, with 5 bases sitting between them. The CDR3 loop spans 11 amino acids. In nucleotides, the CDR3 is TGCAGTGCTAGACAGGGAGAGACCCAGTACTTC. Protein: CSARQGETQYF.

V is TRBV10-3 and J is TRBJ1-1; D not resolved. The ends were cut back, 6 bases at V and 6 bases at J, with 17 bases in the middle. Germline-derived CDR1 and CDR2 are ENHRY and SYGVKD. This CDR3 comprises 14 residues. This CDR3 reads CAIRKAPSQSEAFF. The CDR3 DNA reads TGTGCCATCAGAAAAGCCCCCTCCCAATCTGAAGCTTTCTTT.

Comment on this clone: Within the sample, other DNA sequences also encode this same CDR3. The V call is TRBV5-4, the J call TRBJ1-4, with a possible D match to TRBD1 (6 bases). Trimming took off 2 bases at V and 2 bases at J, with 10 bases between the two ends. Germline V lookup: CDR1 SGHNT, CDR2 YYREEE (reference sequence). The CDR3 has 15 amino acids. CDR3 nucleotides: TGTGCCAGCAGCTTAGGGGGAAGTACTAATGAAAAACTGTTTTTT. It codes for CASSLGGSTNEKLFF.